The T cell receptor (beta chain) under discussion was sequenced for a study of cytomegalovirus exposure and HLA in healthy donors (dated by TCRdb to about 2017). At the level of the whole study: An earlier analysis of 587 of the donors reported 250 to 350 Gb of sequence data and roughly 110 million unique TCR beta sequences from roughly 200 million T cells. An early release covering 550 to 650 HLA-typed donors comprised about 320 gigabases of sequencing data and around 85 million unique TCR sequences. Of the approximately 400 genotyped donors, about 84% fell in the genetic ancestry cluster associated with self-reported Caucasian donors. The study aimed to test whether cataloging public T cell receptors could reveal signatures of past pathogen exposure. Using immunosequencing, the study profiled T cell repertoires from fewer than 850 subjects and related those repertoires to cytomegalovirus serostatus. In addition to the first cohort of about 650 subjects, a separate validation cohort of 120 different subjects was used. High-throughput TCR immunosequencing, statistical association of individual TCRs with disease status, and machine learning were combined to predict cytomegalovirus infection status. To study patterns of TCR occurrence, a later analysis re-analyzed previously published TCR beta repertoires from 650 to 750 donors and added high-resolution HLA genotyping. The later analysis used no new phenotypic data to find candidate immune exposures, relying instead on TCR beta sequences and their occurrence across donors. In an earlier analysis of 587 of the donors, high-throughput TCR beta sequencing was used to judge whether each TCR beta V gene segment behaved as functional or pseudogenic. Alongside the repertoire data, information on donor age, sex, ethnicity and CMV serostatus was compiled. Genome-wide SNP genotypes for about 65% of the 666 donors were used in a later genetic analysis, which treated that subset as a discovery cohort. Every discovery cohort repertoire had been produced on one sequencing platform. Class I and class II HLA loci were covered by the typing at four-digit resolution. The number of typed donors differed by locus: 629-630 for A, B, C, DRB1 and DQB1; approximately 520 for DQA1; approximately 600 for DPA1; and roughly 470 for DPB1. A handful of DR-DQ haplotypes were handled as single units for association and clustering because linkage in the cohort was strong. On average, over 200,000 unique TCR beta nucleotide sequences were sequenced per donor among about 400 genotyped donors of the cohort, with roughly 18% of those sequences being non-productive.

The library relied on the immunoSEQ multiplex PCR assay. A mixture of 60 forward primers for TCR Vbeta segments and 13 reverse primers for TCR Jbeta segments was used in the multiplex PCR. Amplification of the CDR3 region of rearranged TCR beta genes was performed with a multiplex PCR assay on genomic DNA. Amplified TCR beta libraries were sequenced as 87-base-pair reads on the Illumina HiSeq System. The study's processing was this. A later analysis counted approximately 74 million unique TCR beta chains across the 666 repertoires, and some 11 million of these chains were shared by at least two donors. Raw reads were error-corrected and collapsed into unique sequences by a nearest-neighbor algorithm in which closely related sequences were merged to remove PCR and sequencing errors. Alignment of CDR3 sequences to IMGT reference sequences was used to assign V, D and J gene segments. For a sequence to be retained, a match of at least six nucleotides to both a V gene segment and a J gene segment was required. Rearrangements were classified as productive when the CDR3 lacked stop codons and remained in frame with V and J, and all other rearrangements were classified as non-productive. CDR3 was defined according to IMGT convention as the region running from the second conserved V-encoded cysteine to the conserved J-encoded phenylalanine. The earlier analysis of fewer than 750 of the donors excluded sequences that lacked an unambiguous match to a single V gene segment. In an earlier analysis of 500 to 750 of the donors, V segments were called functional above 56.7% productive rearrangements and were called segregating when the between-donor standard deviation exceeded 5%. To diagnose cytomegalovirus status from the catalog of TCR beta chain sequences, a statistical classification framework was built. V and J gene assignment, in a later analysis, came from comparing TCR nucleotide sequences with IMGT/GENE-DB human TR gene sequences. Using the TCRdist pipeline, a later analysis assigned CDR3 sequences along with most-parsimonious VDJ recombination scenarios. In a later analysis, every TCR beta chain was defined by the combination of its CDR3 amino acid sequence and its V-gene family, and reads without a unique V-gene family were dropped. To address suspected cross-contamination and a sequencing artifact, a later analysis removed several hundred highly shared, low-generation-probability nucleotide sequences. A later analysis calculated a clonal expansion index for each public chain from normalized within-repertoire ranks of inferred template counts. Generation probabilities in a later analysis came from a VDJ recombination model fitted to out-of-frame rearrangements, and those results were checked against IGoR. In a later analysis, hypergeometric tests were used to score TCR-TCR, TCR-HLA and TCR-CMV co-occurrence, with a repertoire-size bias correction applied to TCR pairs. False discovery rates were estimated in a later analysis by permuting HLA or CMV assignments 20 times. In a later analysis, co-occurring TCRs were grouped using DBSCAN, and TCRdist sequence similarity was added for clustering within HLA-allele-positive subsets. For co-occurrence clustering, repertoires with fewer than 30,000 or more than 120,000 public chains were excluded, along with four or five repertoires with anomalous nucleotide sharing. TCRdb's version of the immuneACCESS table is confined to in-frame rearrangements and falls short of the full clone set. An unresolved V gene accounts for under half of the shortfall where checked; the remainder is of unknown origin. D and trimming were read from the DNA, whereas the V and J calls and clone size are those reported in that table. The table for this sample records roughly 62,000 clones. 2.1% of the sample is in the top ten clones.

For CDR1 and CDR2, the germline V gene (reference sequence) lists LNHDA and SQIVND. Counted from cysteine to phenylalanine, this CDR3 has 14 amino acids. The kept DNA is CDR3 alone, 42 bases in frame from the first base. V is pared back by 3 bases and J by 1 base, with 9 bases lying between the germline termini. Points on this clone: The specificity of this receptor is unknown.

The cohort comprised approximately 700 healthy bone marrow donors. At the time of sampling, all cohort members were nominally healthy, though unrecorded immune exposures were likely present. The donor tested CMV seronegative, placing the donor among the 350 or so seronegative members of the cohort. Every donor gave a peripheral blood sample, and the peripheral blood mononuclear cells from that sample were used for TCR beta sequencing. Genomic DNA was extracted from the blood cell samples with the Qiagen DNeasy Blood Extraction Kit. What the research found in general, with its limitations: Presence/absence analyses assumed roughly uniform sequencing depth across donors, an assumption that may not hold. A total of about 150 TCR beta chains were listed by the study as associated with cytomegalovirus. A later analysis associated about 17,000 TCR beta sequences with specific HLA alleles at a false discovery rate of 0.05. In a later analysis, most CMV-associated TCR beta chains were found to appear HLA-restricted, with HLA associations seemingly driven largely by CMV exposure. Some IMGT-functional V segments, including TRBV6-2 and TRBV6-3, could not be told apart with the 87-base-pair reads, so those segments were excluded. A cluster of highly shared sequence variants was judged likely to be a technical artifact of the sequencing pipeline. A later analysis reported that several top co-occurrence clusters appeared linked to parvovirus B19, influenza, CMV and Epstein-Barr virus. According to the authors, the approach could potentially be generalized to other disease states and immunological phenotypes. In a later analysis, HLA-associated TCR beta chains showed more clonal expansion and lower generation probabilities than non-associated chains that were equally common. When HLA alleles, especially DR and DQ, strongly co-occurred, attributing TCR associations to individual alleles was difficult. A later genetic analysis reported fewer N-insertions in productive TCRs among donors in an Asian-associated ancestry cluster than the roughly 690-donor mean. Most TCR sequences were seen in very few donors, while some public TCRs were found in many individuals. This cohort had only TCR beta chains sequenced, and the lack of alpha or paired-chain data limited which features could be detected. Because HLA typing was unavailable for some donors at each locus, only the typed subset was used in association tests. In an earlier analysis of a few hundred of the donors, most TCR beta V segments were observed in productive rearrangements about 90% or about 30% of the time, broadly matching IMGT annotations. In vitro tests confirmed that a few of the cytomegalovirus-associated TCR beta chains recognize cytomegalovirus antigens. Because counts were too low, seventeen rarely observed V segments, including chromosome 9 orphons, were left out of the earlier analysis of a few hundred of the donors. A further reported finding was that TCR beta sequences accurately predicted the HLA-A and HLA-B alleles for most subjects in the first cohort. Immune exposure information for the cohort was limited to CMV serostatus. V-gene and J-gene trimming of TCR beta chains was associated with a missense DCLRE1C variant in a later genetic analysis, and the association was replicated in an independent cohort. Linkage disequilibrium might explain the correlated functional status among segregating V segments, but an unknown experimental factor could not be ruled out. In both the original and validation cohorts, the classifier was reported to diagnose cytomegalovirus status with high specificity and sensitivity. According to a later analysis, TCR association rates differed among HLA loci, with DRB1 alleles showing the most associated TCRs and HLA-C alleles showing the fewest.

Here the chain combines TRBV19 and TRBJ1-1; no D gene is confidently identified. The source is a woman aged 18-29 years in good health and CMV-seronegative. Sequenced material: PBMCs. The CDR3 protein: CASSMQDGNTEAFF. The DNA reads as follows: TGTGCCAGTAGTATGCAGGATGGGAACACTGAAGCTTTCTTT.